Each of the 10 T cell receptor beta chains below was sequenced from the same sample in a study of blood T cell repertoires in COVID-19. Clones were sequenced by immunoSEQ multiplex PCR, and TCRdb holds only the in-frame ones, with some missing. The table includes a few hundred thousand clones, around nine tenths detected once. The sample consisted of peripheral blood. The receptors were sampled from a man aged 60-69 years with acute or convalescent COVID-19.

The chain uses TRBV18 and TRBJ1-2, with 7 bases identical to TRBD1. Germline CDR1 is KGHSH and CDR2 is LQKENI. The CDR3 totals 15 residues. The junction had 10 bases not matched to a gene; V was cut back by 3 bases and J by 6 bases. The CDR3 DNA is TGTGCCAGCTCACCTCTTGCGACAGGGAACGATGGCTACACCTTC. This sequence encodes CASSPLATGNDGYTF.

The chain links TRBV7-2 to TRBJ2-1; D may be TRBD2 (7 bases). Germline V lookup: CDR1 SGHTA, CDR2 FQGNSA. CDR3 size: 14 residues. V was shortened by 7 bases and J by 1 base, with 11 bases between the two germline ends. CDR3 DNA sequence: TGTGCCAGCAAAGGGGGGGGGTCCTACAATGAGCAGTTCTTC. Protein: CASKGGGSYNEQFF.

The J gene is TRBJ2-7, the V gene TRBV15; 10 bases fit TRBD1. The V gene's germline CDR1 is LNHNV and CDR2 YYDKDF (reference sequence). V lost 3 bases, J lost 5 bases, and 7 bases stayed unmatched. This CDR3 is 15 amino acids long. CDR3 protein: CATSSAGTGVHEQYF. For the CDR3, the DNA is TGTGCCACCAGCAGTGCCGGGACAGGGGTCCACGAGCAGTACTTC.

The chain joins TRBV5-4 to TRBJ2-7, with TRBD1 matching over 7 bases. The CDR3 sequence is 16 residues long. Losses at the gene ends were 3 bases for V and 2 bases for J; bases not matched to a gene: 11. The V gene's germline CDR1 is SGHNT and CDR2 YYREEE (reference sequence). The CDR3: CASSYYIWDRTYEQYF. CDR3 nucleotide sequence: TGTGCCAGCAGCTACTACATTTGGGACAGAACCTACGAGCAGTACTTC.

The V call is TRBV19, the J call TRBJ2-5; 9 bases line up with TRBD2. Germline V gene sequence: CDR1 LNHDA, CDR2 SQIVND (reference sequence). V was clipped by 1 base and J by 1 base; unmatched bases: 4. The CDR3 runs 16 residues. CDR3 sequence (DNA): TGTGCCAGTAGTATAGTAGCGGGGGCGATCCAAGAGACCCAGTACTTC. It yields the protein CASSIVAGAIQETQYF.

As concerns this clone: This CDR3 is also generated by other DNA sequences in the sample. The chain uses TRBV5-1 and TRBJ2-7, with D perhaps matching TRBD1 (5 bases). Trimming took 2 bases from V and 1 from J, leaving 7 bases between them. Germline lookup yields CDR1 SGHRS and CDR2 YFSETQ. This CDR3 contains 13 residues. The CDR3: CASSLGQSYEQYF. The CDR3 DNA is TGCGCCAGCAGCTTAGGACAATCCTACGAGCAGTACTTC.

The CDR3 spells CASSLDGSGGGTDTQYF. The CDR3 region has the DNA TGTGCCAGCAGCTTAGATGGTAGCGGCGGGGGGACAGATACGCAGTATTTT. The genes are TRBV11-3 and TRBJ2-3, with 8 bases identical to TRBD2. Germline trimming cut 0 bases from V and 3 bases from J; bases unmatched to any gene: 8. Germline CDR1 and CDR2: SGHNT and YENEEA. The CDR3 is 17 amino acids.

The genes are TRBV6-5 and TRBJ2-7; 7 bases line up with TRBD1. The V gene's germline CDR1 is MNHEY and CDR2 SVGAGI. The CDR3 consists of 14 residues. V was clipped by 5 bases and J by 0 bases; unmatched bases: 4. CDR3 in amino acids: CASSTRGSSYEQYF. For the CDR3, the DNA is TGTGCCAGCAGTACCAGGGGGAGCTCCTACGAGCAGTACTTC.

This chain links TRBV4-3 with TRBJ2-3; a possible D gene is TRBD1 (5 bases). The germline V and J ends were trimmed by 1 base and 2 bases, with 22 bases remaining between them. Germline V gene sequence: CDR1 LGHNA, CDR2 YSLEER. The CDR3 is 19 residues long. DNA for the CDR3: TGCGCCAGCAGCCAAGGTCGGTCAGCAGGGCAACTTCACACAGATACGCAGTATTTT. This translates into CASSQGRSAGQLHTDTQYF.

The chain combines TRBV29-1 with TRBJ1-2; 9 nucleotides agree with TRBD1. This CDR3 region has 17 residues. Germline CDR1 and CDR2: SQVTM and ANQGSEA. The J segment lost 2 bases and the V segment lost 7 bases, leaving 17 bases of the junction unmatched. CDR3 residues: CSAEPVGHRGRNYGYTF. For the CDR3, the DNA is TGCAGCGCGGAACCGGTGGGCCACAGGGGGCGCAACTATGGCTACACCTTC.